A single sample gave rise to the 18 T cell receptor delta chains below, sequenced in a study of gamma-delta chains in newborns, infants, children. TCRdb re-analyzed the reads via CATT. Among around 5,200 delta-chain clones listed, approximately 18% were seen once. Sequenced input: blood. The receptors derive from a child who was a newborn, infant or young child, either healthy, febrile or measles-vaccinated (not recorded which).

The gene calls are TRDV2 and TRDJ3, with 9 positions matching TRDD3. Trimming cost V 0 bases and J 0 bases; bases outside gene matches: 5. The CDR3 has 19 amino acids. In germline, CDR1 is GEAIGNYY, CDR2 EKD. This CDR3 is CACDTGNWGTSWDTRQMFF. In DNA form, the CDR3 reads TGTGCCTGTGACACCGGAAACTGGGGGACCTCCTGGGACACCCGACAGATGTTTTTC.

This clone was observed a handful of times. This sequence may be a read error, since a much larger clone differs from it by one base. Other DNA sequences in the same sample also yield this CDR3. The chain is built from TRDV2 and TRDJ1; D remains ambiguous. V was trimmed by 7 bases and J by 0 bases, leaving 23 bases between them. In germline, CDR1 is GEAIGNYY, CDR2 EKD. The CDR3 covers 17 residues. In nucleotides, the CDR3 is TGTGCCTGCGACCCCCTCCCCTCGCCCCTCTACACCGATAAACTCATCTTT. Translated: CACDPLPSPLYTDKLIF.

A word on this clone: Being one base from a much bigger clone, this may be a read error. No V gene was called, though TRDJ3 was called as the J gene; the table's D call, TRDD3, was not checked against the DNA. This CDR3 region has 17 residues. This CDR3 reads CACDAGWSSWDTRQMFF. CDR3 coding DNA: TGTGCCTGTGACGCGGGATGGAGCTCCTGGGACACCCGACAGATGTTTTTC.

On this clone: A read error may explain this, as a much larger clone is one base away. In the same sample, other DNA sequences code for this CDR3. The rearrangement uses TRDV2 and TRDJ1; D perhaps matches TRDD3 (6 bases). The V and J ends lost 2 bases and 0 bases respectively, with 15 bases between them. Per the germline V gene, CDR1 is GEAIGNYY and CDR2 is EKD. CDR3 length equals 16 residues. DNA of the CDR3: TGTGCCTGTGACAGTGTTGGGGGGCAGAACACCGATAAACTCATCTTT. Its translation: CACDSVGGQNTDKLIF.

The V gene is TRDV2, the J gene TRDJ3, with 8 bases lining up with TRDD3. TCRdb leaves out the J gene; it was filled in here by matching the DNA to germline. The CDR3 has 20 residues. The germline CDR1 and CDR2 sequences are GEAIGNYY and EKD. V lost 0 bases, J lost 0 bases, and 9 bases stayed unmatched. The CDR3 DNA sequence: TGTGCCTGTGACACCGCCTGGGGGAGACTTAGCTCCTGGGACACCCGACAGATGTTTTTC. Translating it yields CACDTAWGRLSSWDTRQMFF.

The V call is TRDV2, the J call TRDJ1; 13 bases map to TRDD3. The CDR3 loop spans 21 amino acids. Germline V gives CDR1 GEAIGNYY, CDR2 EKD. The ends lost 3 bases at V and 3 bases at J; junction bases unmatched: 21. The CDR3 here is CACDRVPTGGYAPVVADKLIF. CDR3 nucleotides: TGTGCCTGTGACCGGGTTCCTACTGGGGGATACGCGCCCGTTGTAGCCGATAAACTCATCTTT.

There are a few counts of this clone. The sample has other DNA sequences that encode this CDR3 too. V gene TRDV1 combines with J gene TRDJ1; 7 bases agree with TRDD3. This CDR3 has 22 amino acids. After removal of 6 bases from V and 0 bases from J, the junction contained 28 bases not matched to a gene. The germline gives CDR1 TSWWSYY, CDR2 QGS. The CDR3 region has the DNA TGTGCTCTTGGAGAGGTCCCCCCTGAACTGGGGACCCTGGAAAAGTACACCGATAAACTCATCTTT. This sequence encodes CALGEVPPELGTLEKYTDKLIF.

The V gene reported is TRDV2; the J gene is uncalled; the D call in the table, TRDD3, was not verified against the DNA. Germline CDR1 reads GEAIGNYY; CDR2 reads EKD. The CDR3 contains 17 residues. CDR3 DNA sequence: TGTGCCTTTGACTCGGGCTCACTGGGGGAACCCTCAGGGCAAATCATTTTT. Translation gives CAFDSGSLGEPSGQIIF.

Details on this clone: Sequence at one end of the junction differs from germline and may be a read error. The rearrangement links TRDV2 to TRDJ3; 13 bases match TRDD3. The J gene is not listed in TCRdb, so it was assigned here from a DNA match to germline. Germline assignment: CDR1 GEAIGNYY and CDR2 EKD. The CDR3 has 19 amino acids. The CDR3 bases are TGTGCCTGTGACCCGTTACTGGGGGATACGGCCTGGGACGCCCGACAGATGTTTTTC. It codes for CACDPLLGDTAWDARQMFF.

A single count supports this clone. J is TRDJ1 and V is TRDV1, with 9 bases aligning to TRDD3. The J gene, left out of TCRdb, was set here by checking the DNA against germline. The CDR3 covers 22 residues. Per germline, CDR1 TSWWSYY and CDR2 QGS. Trimming at V came to 4 bases and at J to 4 bases, leaving 28 bases not matched to a gene. CDR3 residues: CALGGVPIFPTGILGENDKLIF. The CDR3 coding sequence is TGTGCTCTTGGGGGCGTCCCGATCTTCCCGACGGGTATACTGGGGGAAAACGATAAACTCATCTTT.

This clone is classed as medium-sized. This chain uses TRDV2 with TRDJ1; 9 nucleotides align to TRDD3. The length of the CDR3 is 22 residues. Germline assignment: CDR1 GEAIGNYY and CDR2 EKD. Losses at the gene ends were 0 bases for V and 0 bases for J; bases not matched to a gene: 22. Written as DNA, the CDR3 is TGTGCCTGTGACACCATAGTACTGGGGGACCTAACTCCACAGAAGTACACCGATAAACTCATCTTT. Amino acid sequence: CACDTIVLGDLTPQKYTDKLIF.

CDR3 residues: CACDSLMGDTLNPDKLIF. The CDR3 DNA is TGTGCCTGTGACTCCCTGATGGGGGATACGCTAAATCCCGATAAACTCATCTTT. This chain uses TRDV2 with TRDJ1, with 11 bases matching TRDD3. There are 18 residues in the CDR3. CDR1 is GEAIGNYY, CDR2 EKD, per germline. V shed 3 bases, J shed 3 bases, and the junction held 14 bases outside the gene matches.

On this clone: A much larger clone lies one base from this, so it may be a read error. V usage is TRDV2 and J usage is TRDJ3, with 9 nucleotides matching TRDD3. V shed 3 bases, J shed 0 bases, and the junction held 8 bases outside the gene matches. The germline gives CDR1 GEAIGNYY, CDR2 EKD. This CDR3 is built from 19 residues. CDR3 DNA sequence: TGTGCCTGTGACCGCCCCTACTGGGGGAGCTCCTGGGACACCCGACAGATGTTTTTC. This sequence encodes CACDRPYWGSSWDTRQMFF.

The V call is TRDV2, the J call TRDJ3, with TRDD3 identical over 8 bases. V trimming: 3 bases; J trimming: 2 bases; junction bases outside the gene matches: 8. The CDR3 loop spans 18 amino acids. CDR1 is GEAIGNYY, CDR2 EKD, per germline. CDR3 bases: TGTGCCTGTGACCCTATCCTGGGGGACGCCTGGGACACCCGACAGATGTTTTTC. Protein: CACDPILGDAWDTRQMFF.

On this clone: The junction departs from the called germline gene at one end, perhaps through a read error. This rearrangement joins TRDV2 to TRDJ1; D remains ambiguous. No J segment appears in TCRdb, so it was assigned here by matching the sequence to germline. Germline CDR1 is GEAIGNYY and CDR2 is EKD. The CDR3 runs 17 residues. This CDR3 reads CACDTNVGLSITDKLIF. The CDR3 DNA follows: TGCGCCTGTGACACCAATGTCGGCTTATCCATCACCGATAAACTCATCTTT.

A remark on this clone: The DNA is left out, because the CDR3 cannot be placed on it with certainty; the CDR3 is given as TCRdb lists it. The J segment was not called; the V segment is TRDV1; the DNA was not used to check the table's D call, TRDD3. The CDR3 numbers 22 amino acids, ends counted. CDR1 and CDR2 from the germline V gene are TSWWSYY and QGS. The CDR3 protein is CAIGESLYPCTGGYVDTDKLIF.

By its share, this clone is medium-sized. The identical CDR3 is also encoded by other nucleotide sequences in the sample. V is TRDV1 and J is TRDJ1; 8 nucleotides match TRDD2. Trimming removed 1 base from V and 0 bases from J; junction bases left unmatched: 19. CDR1 and CDR2 from the germline V gene are TSWWSYY and QGS. CDR3 length: 21 residues. The CDR3 DNA reads as TGTGCTCTTGGGGAACCCAGCGGGCTTCCTACAACCCTCCTCTACACCGATAAACTCATCTTT. Its protein product is CALGEPSGLPTTLLYTDKLIF.

This clone turned up a few times. With a much larger clone just one base away, this may be a read error. The chain is built from TRDV2 and TRDJ3; 11 nucleotides agree with TRDD3. Germline V gene lookup returns CDR1 GEAIGNYY and CDR2 EKD. The CDR3 has 21 amino acids. The CDR3 DNA sequence: TGTGCCCGTGACACCGTGGCCCTGGGGGATACTGTTTCCTGGGACACCCGACAGATGTTTTTC. It yields the protein CARDTVALGDTVSWDTRQMFF.